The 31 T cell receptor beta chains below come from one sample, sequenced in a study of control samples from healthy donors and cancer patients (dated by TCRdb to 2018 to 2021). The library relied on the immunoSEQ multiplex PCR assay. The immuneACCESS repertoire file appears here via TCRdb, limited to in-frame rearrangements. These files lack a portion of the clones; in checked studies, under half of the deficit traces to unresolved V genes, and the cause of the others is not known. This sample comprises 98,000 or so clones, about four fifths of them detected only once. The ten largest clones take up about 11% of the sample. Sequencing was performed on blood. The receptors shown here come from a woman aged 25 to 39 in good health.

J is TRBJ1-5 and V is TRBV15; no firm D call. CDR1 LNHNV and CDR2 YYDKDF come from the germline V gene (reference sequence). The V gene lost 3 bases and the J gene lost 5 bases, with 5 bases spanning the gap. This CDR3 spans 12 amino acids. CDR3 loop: CATSRADQPQHF. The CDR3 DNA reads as TGTGCCACCAGCAGGGCAGATCAGCCCCAGCATTTT.

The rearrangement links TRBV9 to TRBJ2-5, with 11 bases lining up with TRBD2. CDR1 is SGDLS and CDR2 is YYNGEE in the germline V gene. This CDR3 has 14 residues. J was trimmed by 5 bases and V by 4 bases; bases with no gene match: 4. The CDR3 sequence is CASSPGLAAETQYF. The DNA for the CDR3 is TGTGCCAGCAGCCCGGGACTAGCGGCGGAGACCCAGTACTTC. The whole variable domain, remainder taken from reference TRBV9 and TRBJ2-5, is DSGVTQTPKHLITATGQRVTLRCSPRSGDLSVYWYQQSLDQGLQFLIQYYNGEERAKGNILERFSAQQFPDLHSELNLSSLELGDSALYFCASSPGLAAETQYFGPGTRLLVL.

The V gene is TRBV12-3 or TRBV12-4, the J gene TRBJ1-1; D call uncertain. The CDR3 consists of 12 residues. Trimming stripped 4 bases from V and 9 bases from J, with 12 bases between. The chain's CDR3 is CASSSSVGKAFF. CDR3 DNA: TGTGCCAGCAGTTCTTCAGTTGGAAAAGCTTTCTTT.

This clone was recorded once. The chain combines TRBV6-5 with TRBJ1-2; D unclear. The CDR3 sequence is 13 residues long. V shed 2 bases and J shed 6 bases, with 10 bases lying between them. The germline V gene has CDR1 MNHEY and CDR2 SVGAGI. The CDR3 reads CASSYGPAHGYTF. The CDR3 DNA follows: TGTGCCAGCAGTTACGGGCCTGCCCATGGCTACACCTTC.

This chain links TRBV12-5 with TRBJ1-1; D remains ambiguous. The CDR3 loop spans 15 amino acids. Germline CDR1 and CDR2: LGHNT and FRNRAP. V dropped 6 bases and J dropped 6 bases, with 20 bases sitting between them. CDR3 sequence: CASGNDLLNIPEAFF. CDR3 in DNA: TGTGCTAGTGGCAACGACCTTTTGAATATCCCTGAAGCTTTCTTT.

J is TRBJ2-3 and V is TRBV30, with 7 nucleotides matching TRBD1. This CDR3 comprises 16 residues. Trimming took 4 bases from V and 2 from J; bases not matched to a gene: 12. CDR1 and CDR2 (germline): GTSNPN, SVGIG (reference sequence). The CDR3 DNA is TGTGCCTGGACTACCTTGGGACAGCCAGACACAGATACGCAGTATTTT. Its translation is CAWTTLGQPDTDTQYF.

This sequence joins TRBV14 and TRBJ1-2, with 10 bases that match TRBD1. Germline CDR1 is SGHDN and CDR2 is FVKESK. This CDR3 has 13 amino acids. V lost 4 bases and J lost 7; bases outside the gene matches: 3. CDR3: CASSRDRGGGYTF. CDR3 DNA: TGTGCCAGCAGCCGGGACAGGGGAGGTGGCTACACCTTC.

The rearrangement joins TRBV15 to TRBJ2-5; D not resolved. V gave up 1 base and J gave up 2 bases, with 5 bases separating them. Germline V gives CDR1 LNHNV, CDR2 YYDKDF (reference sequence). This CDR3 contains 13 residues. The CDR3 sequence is CATSRGWQETQYF. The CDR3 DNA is TGTGCCACCAGCAGAGGCTGGCAAGAGACCCAGTACTTC.

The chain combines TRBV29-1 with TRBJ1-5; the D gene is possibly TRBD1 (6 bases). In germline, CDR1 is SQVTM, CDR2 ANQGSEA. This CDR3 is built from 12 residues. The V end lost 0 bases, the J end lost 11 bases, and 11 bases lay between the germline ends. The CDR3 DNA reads TGCAGCGTTGAAGAACAGGGCCGGTCCCAGCATTTT. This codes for CSVEEQGRSQHF.

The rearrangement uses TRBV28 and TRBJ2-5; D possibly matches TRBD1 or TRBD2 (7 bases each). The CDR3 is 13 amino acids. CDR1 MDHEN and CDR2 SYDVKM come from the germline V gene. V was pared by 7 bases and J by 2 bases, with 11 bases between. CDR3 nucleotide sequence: TGTGCCAGCATCCAGGGGGGGCAAGAGACCCAGTACTTC. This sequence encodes CASIQGGQETQYF.

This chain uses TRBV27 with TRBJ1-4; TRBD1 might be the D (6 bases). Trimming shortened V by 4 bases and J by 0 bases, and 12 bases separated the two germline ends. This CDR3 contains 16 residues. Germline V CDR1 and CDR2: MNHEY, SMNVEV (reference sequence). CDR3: CASSSWGASTNEKLFF. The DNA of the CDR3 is TGTGCCAGCAGTTCCTGGGGGGCCTCAACTAATGAAAAACTGTTTTTT.

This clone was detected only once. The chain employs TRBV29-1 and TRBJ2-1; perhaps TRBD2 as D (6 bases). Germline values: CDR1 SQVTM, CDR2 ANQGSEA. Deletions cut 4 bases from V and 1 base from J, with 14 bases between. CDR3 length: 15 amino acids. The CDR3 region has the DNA TGCAGCGTTGCCCCGGGGCGGGGTTCCTACAATGAGCAGTTCTTC. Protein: CSVAPGRGSYNEQFF.

CDR3 region: CASSQSSEQYF. The CDR3 DNA sequence: TGTGCCAGCAGCCAGTCCAGCGAGCAGTACTTC. The gene calls are TRBV4-2 and TRBJ2-7; no clear D. The length of the CDR3 is 11 residues. V lost 3 bases to trimming and J lost 6 bases, with 6 bases between them. The germline V gene encodes CDR1 LGHNA and CDR2 YNFKEQ.

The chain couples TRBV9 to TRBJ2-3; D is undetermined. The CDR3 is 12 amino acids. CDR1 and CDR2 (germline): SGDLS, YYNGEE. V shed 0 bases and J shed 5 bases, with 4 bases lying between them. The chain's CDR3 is CASSVGRDTQYF. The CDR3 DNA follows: TGTGCCAGCAGCGTAGGTAGAGATACGCAGTATTTT.

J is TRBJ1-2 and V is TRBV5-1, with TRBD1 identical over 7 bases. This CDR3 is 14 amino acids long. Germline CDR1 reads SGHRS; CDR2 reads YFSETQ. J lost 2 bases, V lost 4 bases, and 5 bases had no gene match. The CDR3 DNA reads TGCGCCAGCAGCGTAACGACAGGGAACTATGGCTACACCTTC. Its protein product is CASSVTTGNYGYTF.

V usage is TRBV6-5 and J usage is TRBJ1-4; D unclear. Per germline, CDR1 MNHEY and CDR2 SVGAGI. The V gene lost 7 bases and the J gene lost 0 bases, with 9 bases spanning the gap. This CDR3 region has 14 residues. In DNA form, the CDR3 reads TGTGCCAGCACCACGAGTCCAACTAATGAAAAACTGTTTTTT. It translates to CASTTSPTNEKLFF.

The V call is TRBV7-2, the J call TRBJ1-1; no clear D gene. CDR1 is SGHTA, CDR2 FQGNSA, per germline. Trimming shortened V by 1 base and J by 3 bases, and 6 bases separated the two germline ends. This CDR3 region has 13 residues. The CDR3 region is CASSLDGDTEAFF. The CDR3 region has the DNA TGTGCCAGCAGCTTAGACGGGGACACTGAAGCTTTCTTT.

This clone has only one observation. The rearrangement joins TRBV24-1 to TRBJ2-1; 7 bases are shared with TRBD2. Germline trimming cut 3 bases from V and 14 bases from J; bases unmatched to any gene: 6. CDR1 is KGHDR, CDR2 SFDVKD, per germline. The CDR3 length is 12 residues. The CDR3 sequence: CATSDGLGGEFF. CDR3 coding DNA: TGTGCCACCAGTGATGGACTGGGGGGGGAGTTCTTC.

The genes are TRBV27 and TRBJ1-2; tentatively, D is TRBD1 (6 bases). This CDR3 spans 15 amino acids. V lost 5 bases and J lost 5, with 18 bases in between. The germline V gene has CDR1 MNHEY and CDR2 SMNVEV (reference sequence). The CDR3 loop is CASSRTGQQLYGYTF. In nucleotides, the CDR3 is TGTGCCAGCAGTCGAACTGGACAGCAACTTTATGGCTACACCTTC.

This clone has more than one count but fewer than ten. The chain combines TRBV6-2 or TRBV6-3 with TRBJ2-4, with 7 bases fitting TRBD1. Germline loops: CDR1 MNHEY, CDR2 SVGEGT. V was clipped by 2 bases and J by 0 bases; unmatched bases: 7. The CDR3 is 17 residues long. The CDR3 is CASSYRSQGIAKNIQYF. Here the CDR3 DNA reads TGTGCCAGCAGTTACAGGTCACAGGGGATAGCCAAAAACATTCAGTACTTC.

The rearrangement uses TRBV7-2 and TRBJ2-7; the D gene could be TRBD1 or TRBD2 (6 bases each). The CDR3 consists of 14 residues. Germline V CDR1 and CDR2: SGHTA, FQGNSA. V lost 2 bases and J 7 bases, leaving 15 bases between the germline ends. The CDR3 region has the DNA TGTGCCAGCAGCTTACCCCCGGGGGCCGGGGAGCAGTACTTC. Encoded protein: CASSLPPGAGEQYF.

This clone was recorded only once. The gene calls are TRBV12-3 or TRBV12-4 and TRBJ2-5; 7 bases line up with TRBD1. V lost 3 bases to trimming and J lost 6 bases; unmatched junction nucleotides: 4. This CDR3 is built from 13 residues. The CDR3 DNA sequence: TGTGCCAGCAGTTTCCCAGGGGGAAAGACCCAGTACTTC. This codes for CASSFPGGKTQYF.

This CDR3 is CASSGTSGGAFSEQFF. As DNA, the CDR3 is TGTGCCAGCAGCGGGACTAGCGGGGGGGCCTTCAGTGAGCAGTTCTTC. The J gene is TRBJ2-1, the V gene TRBV11-3; 16 nucleotides match TRBD2. CDR1 is SGHNT, CDR2 YENEEA, per germline. The CDR3 sequence is 16 residues long. The V and J ends lost 5 bases and 9 bases, in that order; junction bases with no gene match: 7.

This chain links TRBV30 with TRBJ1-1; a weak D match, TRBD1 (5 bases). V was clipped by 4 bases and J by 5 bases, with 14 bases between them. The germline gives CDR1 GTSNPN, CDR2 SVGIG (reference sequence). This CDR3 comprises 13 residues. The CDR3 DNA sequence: TGTGCCTGGATCTTGACCGGGGGGACTGAAGCTTTCTTT. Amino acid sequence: CAWILTGGTEAFF.

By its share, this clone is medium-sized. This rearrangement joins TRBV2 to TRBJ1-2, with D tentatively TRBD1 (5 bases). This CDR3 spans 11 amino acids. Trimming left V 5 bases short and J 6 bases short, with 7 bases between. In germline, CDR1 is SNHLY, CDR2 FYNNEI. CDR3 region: CASSIRDGYTF. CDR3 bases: TGTGCCAGCAGTATCAGGGATGGCTACACCTTC.

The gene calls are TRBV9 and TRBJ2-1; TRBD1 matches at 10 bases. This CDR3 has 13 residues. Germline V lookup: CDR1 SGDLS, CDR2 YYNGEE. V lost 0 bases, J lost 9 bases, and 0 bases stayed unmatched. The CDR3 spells CASSVGDRGEQFF. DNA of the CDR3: TGTGCCAGCAGCGTAGGGGACAGGGGTGAGCAGTTCTTC.

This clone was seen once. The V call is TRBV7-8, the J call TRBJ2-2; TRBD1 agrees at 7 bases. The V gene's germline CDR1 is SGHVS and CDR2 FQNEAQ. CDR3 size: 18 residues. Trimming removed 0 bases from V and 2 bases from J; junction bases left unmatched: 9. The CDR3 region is CASSLAAKGQLNTGELFF. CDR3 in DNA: TGTGCCAGCAGCTTAGCCGCTAAGGGACAGCTAAACACCGGGGAGCTGTTTTTT.

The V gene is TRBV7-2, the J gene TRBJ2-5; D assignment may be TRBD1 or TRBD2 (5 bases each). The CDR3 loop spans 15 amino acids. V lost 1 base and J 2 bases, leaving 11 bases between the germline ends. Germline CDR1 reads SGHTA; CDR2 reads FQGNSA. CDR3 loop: CASSLDPGAQETQYF. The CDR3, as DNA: TGTGCCAGCAGCTTAGACCCCGGGGCTCAAGAGACCCAGTACTTC.

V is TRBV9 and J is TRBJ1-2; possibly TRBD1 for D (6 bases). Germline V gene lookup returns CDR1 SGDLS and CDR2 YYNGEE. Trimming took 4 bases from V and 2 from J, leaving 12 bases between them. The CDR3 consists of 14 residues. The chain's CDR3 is CASSLGGGNYGYTF. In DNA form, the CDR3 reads TGTGCCAGCAGCCTTGGTGGGGGCAACTATGGCTACACCTTC.

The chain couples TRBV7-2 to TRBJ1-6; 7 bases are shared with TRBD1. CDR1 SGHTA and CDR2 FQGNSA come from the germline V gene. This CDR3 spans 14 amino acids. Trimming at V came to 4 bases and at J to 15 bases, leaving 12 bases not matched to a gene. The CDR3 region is CASSSYRGPELLHF. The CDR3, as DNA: TGTGCCAGCAGCTCTTACAGGGGACCTGAACTCCTCCACTTT.

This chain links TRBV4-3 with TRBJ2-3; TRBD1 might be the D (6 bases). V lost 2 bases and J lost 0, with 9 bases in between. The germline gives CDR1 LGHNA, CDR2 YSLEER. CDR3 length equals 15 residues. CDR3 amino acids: CASSQSGESTDTQYF. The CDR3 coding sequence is TGCGCCAGCAGCCAATCAGGGGAAAGCACAGATACGCAGTATTTT.